This T cell receptor (beta chain) was retrieved from a study of cytomegalovirus exposure and HLA in healthy donors. Study-wide results and caveats: In a later analysis, several top co-occurrence clusters appeared linked to parvovirus B19, influenza, CMV and Epstein-Barr virus. An assumption of roughly uniform sequencing depth across donors underlay the presence/absence analyses. Prior analysis indicated that the majority of TCR beta V segments exhibited productivity approximately 90% or approximately 30% of the time.

Turning to this clone: Its target is unknown.

In germline, CDR1 is SQVTM, CDR2 ANQGSEA. The CDR3 runs to 15 residues. J gave up 6 bases and V 2 bases, and 11 bases lay outside the gene matches. With 60 Vbeta and 13 Jbeta primers, the PCR was carried out. Sequencing was performed with immunoSEQ multiplex PCR; in TCRdb, only in-frame clones are kept and a portion is missing. The sample carries tens of thousands of clones, 75% to 85% recorded once. This chain connects TRBV29-1 to TRBJ1-1; 8 bases are a match to TRBD1. The origin of this receptor is a man aged 50-59 years in good health and CMV-seropositive. Material: PBMCs. CDR3 bases: TGCAGCGTTGAATCTGTGACAGGGGTATTCTCTGAAGCTTTCTTT. Encoded protein: CSVESVTGVFSEAFF.